These 10 T cell receptor beta chains were sequenced from one sample in a study of blood T cell repertoires in COVID-19. The method was immunoSEQ multiplex PCR; TCRdb's version includes in-frame clones alone and lacks a portion of them. This table holds about 70,000 clones, 75% to 85% found once. The sequenced sample was peripheral blood. Receptors originate from a man between 65 and 85 years old who had recovered from COVID-19.

This chain links TRBV19 with TRBJ1-5, with 7 bases fitting TRBD1. V dropped 7 bases and J dropped 4; count of bases not matched to a gene: 7. The V gene's germline CDR1 is LNHDA and CDR2 SQIVND (reference sequence). The CDR3 totals 14 residues. In DNA, the CDR3 is TGTGCCAGTACGGATGGGACAGAAAATCAGCCCCAGCATTTT. Protein sequence: CASTDGTENQPQHF.

This clone was observed once. V usage is TRBV6-1 and J usage is TRBJ1-1, with no clear D. V shed 1 base and J shed 1 base, with 10 bases lying between them. The CDR3 is made up of 15 amino acids. Per germline, CDR1 MNHNS and CDR2 SASEGT. The CDR3 loop is CASSEGGNGNTEAFF. The CDR3, as DNA: TGTGCCAGCAGTGAAGGAGGGAACGGGAACACTGAAGCTTTCTTT.

This chain connects TRBV6-5 to TRBJ2-2, with a tentative D call TRBD2 (6 bases). The V end was cut by 6 bases, the J end by 7 bases, with 18 bases between. This CDR3 comprises 15 residues. Germline loops: CDR1 MNHEY, CDR2 SVGAGI. The CDR3 loop reads CASRARGGNDGELFF. The CDR3 coding sequence is TGTGCCAGCAGGGCCCGGGGCGGGAACGACGGGGAGCTGTTTTTT.

The rearrangement uses TRBV5-1 and TRBJ2-2, with TRBD1 as a possible D gene (5 bases). Germline CDR1 SGHRS, CDR2 YFSETQ. The CDR3 spans 16 residues. The V gene lost 2 bases and the J gene lost 2 bases, with 13 bases spanning the gap. In nucleotides, the CDR3 is TGCGCCAGCAGCTTCTCAAGGGGCAGTAACACCGGGGAGCTGTTTTTT. It encodes CASSFSRGSNTGELFF.

The V and J genes are TRBV28 and TRBJ2-7; D perhaps matches TRBD1 (6 bases). The CDR3 has 15 amino acids. Germline V CDR1 and CDR2: MDHEN, SYDVKM. The V gene lost 7 bases and the J gene lost 2 bases, with 18 bases spanning the gap. CDR3 bases: TGTGCCAGCAAAGGGGGTTCGACCTCTACCTACGAGCAGTACTTC. It yields the protein CASKGGSTSTYEQYF.

This chain joins TRBV7-9 and TRBJ1-1; no definite D call. This CDR3 comprises 13 residues. V gave up 2 bases and J gave up 4 bases, with 8 bases separating them. In germline, CDR1 is SEHNR, CDR2 FQNEAQ (reference sequence). CDR3 bases: TGTGCCAGCAGCTTAAAATCGGGCACTGAAGCTTTCTTT. Protein sequence: CASSLKSGTEAFF.

V gene TRBV27 combines with J gene TRBJ1-3; D is unresolved. V lost 7 bases to trimming and J lost 3 bases, with 13 bases between them. The V gene's germline CDR1 is MNHEY and CDR2 SMNVEV (reference sequence). The CDR3 is 14 residues long. The CDR3 reads CASNPQASGNTIYF. CDR3 coding DNA: TGTGCCAGCAACCCTCAGGCGAGTGGAAACACCATATATTTT.

The chain combines TRBV7-9 with TRBJ2-3; 8 nucleotides match TRBD1. The V segment lost 6 bases and the J segment 4 bases; nucleotides outside the gene matches: 9. Germline CDR1 is SEHNR and CDR2 is FQNEAQ (reference sequence). The CDR3 totals 15 residues. The CDR3 DNA is TGTGCCAGCAGTTCCCAGGACAGGGAGGCAGATACGCAGTATTTT. Encoded protein: CASSSQDREADTQYF.

J is TRBJ2-1 and V is TRBV7-7; D may be TRBD2 (7 bases). This CDR3 region has 15 residues. V was pared by 5 bases and J by 7 bases, with 18 bases between. The germline gives CDR1 SSHAT, CDR2 FNYEAQ (reference sequence). The DNA for the CDR3 is TGTGCCAGCAGCGTTAGTTGGGGGGGGCATAATGAGCAGTTCTTC. It is translated as CASSVSWGGHNEQFF.

V usage is TRBV2 and J usage is TRBJ2-1; D may be TRBD2 (5 bases). Trimming cost V 2 bases and J 1 base, with 9 bases left between them. This CDR3 comprises 15 residues. CDR1 and CDR2 (germline): SNHLY, FYNNEI. The CDR3 spells CASSEWGASYNEQFF. In nucleotides, the CDR3 is TGTGCCAGCAGTGAATGGGGAGCGTCCTACAATGAGCAGTTCTTC.